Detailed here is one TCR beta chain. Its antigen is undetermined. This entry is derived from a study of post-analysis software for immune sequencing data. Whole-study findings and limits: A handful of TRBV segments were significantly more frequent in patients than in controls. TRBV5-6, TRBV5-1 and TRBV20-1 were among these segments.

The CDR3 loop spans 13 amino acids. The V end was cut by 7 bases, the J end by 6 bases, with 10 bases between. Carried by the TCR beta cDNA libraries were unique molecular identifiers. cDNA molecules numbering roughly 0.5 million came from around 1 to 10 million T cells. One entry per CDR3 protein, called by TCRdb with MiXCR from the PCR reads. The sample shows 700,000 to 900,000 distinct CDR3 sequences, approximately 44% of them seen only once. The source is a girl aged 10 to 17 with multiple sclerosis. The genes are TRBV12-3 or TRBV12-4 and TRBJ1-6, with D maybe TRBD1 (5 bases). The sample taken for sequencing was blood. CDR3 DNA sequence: TGTGCCAGCACAGGGCTGTCTAATTCACCCCTCCACTTT. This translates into CASTGLSNSPLHF.